This TCR beta chain was recovered during a study of shared T cell receptors in the human thymus. The CDR3 runs to 17 residues. Germline loops: CDR1 MNHEY, CDR2 SMNVEV (reference sequence). Assay used: immunoSEQ multiplex PCR; TCRdb lists only in-frame clones, some missing. Among under 850,000 clones, around 89% were seen once, and the ten largest hold around 0.0099%. This same sample was also taken into another study, of human thymus T cells. That work contributes: The donors were infants in Finland with congenital heart defects, otherwise immunologically healthy. Thymic resections from corrective heart surgery supplied the tissue. Use of V and J genes seemed skewed within the thymic and blood repertoires. Related research described strongly overlapping thymic repertoires in unrelated people.

The V gene is TRBV27, the J gene TRBJ2-5; 7 nucleotides align to TRBD2. Matching the DNA end better, TRBJ2-7 makes the J call doubtful. The sample consisted of thymocytes. The clonotype was recovered from a boy in the first two years of life with a congenital heart defect. In DNA form, the CDR3 reads TGTGCCAGCAGTTTAAGTTGCCGGGGGGACCTCTCCTACGAGCAGTACTTC. Protein sequence: CASSLSCRGDLSYEQYF.